One sample yielded the 16 T cell receptor beta chains listed below, sequenced in a study of Graves' ophthalmopathy and Graves' hyperthyroidism. RNA transcripts provided the template for amplifying TCR beta CDR3 regions. Second-round multiplex PCR came after a first-round RT-PCR that employed HTBI primers. TCRdb reanalysed the multiplex PCR reads using MiXCR and keeps one entry per CDR3 protein. The table has around 1.1 million distinct CDR3 sequences, about 36% seen once. The source material was peripheral blood or thyroid tissue (not recorded which). These receptors were taken from an adult man with Graves' hyperthyroidism.

With respect to this clonotype: Given a much more abundant clone one base away, this may be a read error. This sequence joins TRBV5-1 and TRBJ2-7; maybe TRBD1 (5 bases). The CDR3 is 15 residues long. Germline V gives CDR1 SGHRS, CDR2 YFSETQ. V lost 0 bases, J lost 0 bases, and 10 bases lay in between. The CDR3 nucleotides are TGCGCCAGCAGCTTGGAACAGGCCCCCTCCTACGAGCAGTACTTC. This gives the protein CASSLEQAPSYEQYF.

On this clonotype itself: At one end the junction does not follow the germline gene, possibly because of a read error. The chain carries TRBV7-9 and TRBJ1-1; perhaps TRBD1 as D (6 bases). The CDR3 runs to 16 residues. Germline CDR1 reads SEHNR; CDR2 reads FQNEAQ (reference sequence). For the CDR3, the DNA is TGCGCCAGCAGCCAACACCAGGGGCGAGGGTTCACTGAAGCTTTCTTT. It translates to CASSQHQGRGFTEAFF.

Ten or more counts support this clonotype. This sequence joins TRBV29-1 and TRBJ1-6; 9 nucleotides align to TRBD1. Losses at the gene ends were 5 bases for V and 7 bases for J; bases not matched to a gene: 6. CDR3 length: 14 amino acids. Germline V gene data show CDR1 as SQVTM and CDR2 as ANQGSEA. For the CDR3, the DNA is TGCAGCGTTAAGGACAGGGGAAGCAATTCACCCCTCCACTTT. Translating gives CSVKDRGSNSPLHF.

V usage is TRBV7-9 and J usage is TRBJ2-5; 10 bases are a match to TRBD2. CDR3 length equals 16 residues. Unmatched junction bases numbered 5, after V lost 4 bases and J lost 0 bases. CDR1 SEHNR and CDR2 FQNEAQ come from the germline V gene (reference sequence). CDR3 region: CASSSPAGGDQETQYF. The CDR3 nucleotides are TGTGCCAGCAGCTCACCAGCGGGGGGGGACCAAGAGACCCAGTACTTC.

Concerning this clonotype itself: A much larger clone sits a single nucleotide away, making a read error possible. The chain employs TRBV12-3 or TRBV12-4 and TRBJ2-7, with D perhaps being TRBD1 or TRBD2 (5 bases each). The CDR3 runs to 15 residues. This CDR3 is CASSPNGVPLREQCF. The CDR3 nucleotides are TGTGCCAGCAGTCCAAATGGAGTTCCTCTCAGGGAGCAGTGCTTC.

This clonotype was seen repeatedly, ten times or more. The rearrangement joins TRBV11-2 to TRBJ1-6, with D tentatively TRBD1 (5 bases). This CDR3 is built from 15 residues. V was cut by 1 base and J by 8 bases, with 12 bases left in between. CDR1 SGHAT and CDR2 FQNNGV come from the germline V gene. CDR3 DNA sequence: TGTGCCAGCAGCTTAGGTCGGGGCGGGTATTCACCCCTCCACTTT. This codes for CASSLGRGGYSPLHF.

This clonotype was counted many times. The chain combines TRBV15 with TRBJ1-1; D is uncertain. Germline V CDR1 and CDR2: LNHNV, YYDKDF (reference sequence). Trimming removed 3 bases at V and 3 bases at J, with 8 bases between. CDR3 length: 13 residues. The CDR3 here is CATSRLADTEAFF. CDR3 DNA sequence: TGTGCCACCAGCAGGCTGGCGGACACTGAAGCTTTCTTT.

This clonotype was counted at least ten times. V usage is TRBV12-3 or TRBV12-4 and J usage is TRBJ1-2; D gene uncertain. V was clipped by 8 bases and J by 6 bases, with 1 base between them. This CDR3 spans 8 amino acids. The CDR3 DNA reads TGTGCCAGCGATGGCTACACCTTC. Encoded protein: CASDGYTF.

This clonotype was recorded a few times. This chain links TRBV9 with TRBJ1-1; D is uncertain. With 4 bases removed from V and 4 bases from J, the gap between germline ends came to 14 bases. Looked up from germline, CDR1 is SGDLS and CDR2 is YYNGEE. The CDR3 sequence is 14 residues long. CDR3 sequence: CASSPVEFSTEAFF. Here the CDR3 DNA reads TGTGCCAGCAGCCCAGTCGAGTTTTCCACTGAAGCTTTCTTT.

The rearrangement links TRBV30 to TRBJ2-7; D may be TRBD1 (5 bases). V lost 0 bases to trimming and J lost 6 bases, with 9 bases between them. CDR1 is GTSNPN, CDR2 SVGIG, per germline (reference sequence). The CDR3 runs 12 residues. CDR3 DNA: TGTGCCTGGAGTGTATCAGGGTCCGAGCAGTACTTC. This sequence encodes CAWSVSGSEQYF.

The chain combines TRBV9 with TRBJ2-5, with no clear D. Germline V gene lookup returns CDR1 SGDLS and CDR2 YYNGEE. CDR3 length equals 14 residues. V lost 0 bases and J lost 3, with 9 bases in between. In DNA, the CDR3 is TGTGCCAGCAGCGTAGCTTTCACAGAAGAGACCCAGTACTTC. Its translation: CASSVAFTEETQYF.

This clonotype was observed at least ten times. The rearrangement uses TRBV5-1 and TRBJ2-6; TRBD1 is a possible D gene (6 bases). Looked up from germline, CDR1 is SGHRS and CDR2 is YFSETQ. Trimming stripped 5 bases from V and 0 bases from J, with 15 bases between. This CDR3 spans 17 amino acids. CDR3 bases: TGCGCCAGCAGGACAGGACCCTCTAGCTCTGGGGCCAACGTCCTGACTTTC. As protein: CASRTGPSSSGANVLTF.

Details on this clonotype: This may be a read error: a much more frequent sequence differs by one nucleotide. CDR3 sequence: CASSQEQGFGASVLTF. The DNA for the CDR3 is TGCGCCAGCAGCCAAGAGCAGGGGTTTGGGGCCAGCGTCCTGACTTTC. V usage is TRBV5-1 and J usage is TRBJ2-6, with D possibly being TRBD1 (6 bases). The CDR3 sequence is 16 residues long. Germline V gives CDR1 SGHRS, CDR2 YFSETQ.

This clonotype was seen at least ten times. An end of the junction does not agree with germline; a read error may underlie this. This chain links TRBV12-3 or TRBV12-4 with TRBJ1-1; 9 bases line up with TRBD1. This CDR3 is 13 amino acids long. This chain's CDR3 is CASSRGQGTEAFF. Written as DNA, the CDR3 is TGCGCCAGCAGTCGTGGACAGGGGACTGAAGCTTTCTTT.

This clonotype occurred a few times. This rearrangement joins TRBV7-9 to TRBJ1-2; 7 bases map to TRBD1. Germline assignment: CDR1 SEHNR and CDR2 FQNEAQ (reference sequence). J was trimmed by 6 bases and V by 5 bases; bases with no gene match: 15. This CDR3 spans 16 amino acids. CDR3: CASSPHSGTAVDGYTF. CDR3 bases: TGTGCCAGCAGCCCTCATTCCGGGACAGCAGTTGATGGCTACACCTTC. Full variable domain (rest looked up from reference TRBV7-9 and TRBJ1-2): DTGVSQNPRHKITKRGQNVTFRCDPISEHNRLYWYRQTLGQGPEFLTYFQNEAQLEKSRLLSDRFSAERPKGSFSTLEIQRTEQGDSAMYLCASSPHSGTAVDGYTFGSGTRLTVV.

V usage is TRBV7-2 and J usage is TRBJ2-7, with TRBD1 as a possible D gene (6 bases). From germline, CDR1 is SGHTA and CDR2 FQGNSA. This CDR3 is 14 amino acids long. The V end was cut by 5 bases, the J end by 7 bases, with 18 bases between. The CDR3 is CASSRPGHDSEQYF. The DNA of the CDR3 is TGTGCCAGCAGCCGCCCGGGACACGATTCGGAGCAGTACTTC.